A single T cell receptor beta chain is shown here with its context. Libraries were prepared by immunoSEQ multiplex PCR; TCRdb keeps only in-frame clonotypes and omits some of them. The repertoire has about 99,000 clones, roughly 95% of them found once; the top ten carry roughly 2.1%. The entry originates in a study of OX40 agonist ivuxolimab in advanced cancers. Study at large: Partial responses, seen in three patients, involved one hepatocellular carcinoma and two cutaneous melanomas.

Blood was sampled at baseline, cycle 4 day 1, and cycle 7 day 1. CDR1 and CDR2 from the germline V gene are MDHEN and SYDVKM. Trimming removed 6 bases from V and 0 bases from J, with 10 bases in between. The CDR3 is made up of 14 amino acids. The sequences come from CD4+ or CD8+ T cells sorted from blood, collected in a trial of the OX40 agonist ivuxolimab. The TCR originated in an adult with an advanced solid tumor such as melanoma, head and neck, liver or kidney cancer. This chain joins TRBV28 and TRBJ2-3; D is undetermined. As DNA, the CDR3 is TGTGCCAGCAGCAGCATTACTAGCACAGATACGCAGTATTTT. Its translation is CASSSITSTDTQYF.